The rows below give T cell receptor beta chains drawn from one sample of a study of tissue T cells after allogeneic stem cell transplantation. The data were produced by immunoSEQ multiplex PCR, yet TCRdb's version contains in-frame clones alone and is incomplete. The sample lists roughly 25,000 clones; about 89% were seen once. The source was blood, collected before transplantation. Receptors were obtained from a male donor aged 60 or over who later had graft-versus-host disease after an allogeneic stem cell transplant. CDR3s include the opening cysteine and the closing phenylalanine or tryptophan. D genes are given only for firm matches. Clone size is not always given. Where it is, it says once, few, many or a class for expanded clones.

>TRBV19|-|TRBJ2-7|-
TGTGCCAGTAAAGGGCGGAACCCCCACGAGCAGTACTTC
CASKGRNPHEQYF
>TRBV10-2|-|TRBJ2-1|-
TGCGCCAGCAGTGTGGGGGATGGTGAGCAGTTCTTC
CASSVGDGEQFF
>TRBV5-5|-|TRBJ2-2|-
TGTGCCAGCGGGGGTTGGACCCCCGGGGAGCTGTTTTTT
CASGGWTPGELFF
>TRBV7-8|-|TRBJ2-1|TRBD2
TGTGCCAGCAGCTTAGGGGCTAGCGGGAGCAATGAGCAGTTCTTC
CASSLGASGSNEQFF
>TRBV24-1|-|TRBJ2-1|-
TGTGCCACCAGTGATTCCCCAGACTACAATGAGCAGTTCTTC
CATSDSPDYNEQFF
>TRBV4-2|-|TRBJ2-1|-
TGTGCCAGCAGCCAAGAAGGGACGGAAAGGGACAATGAGCAGTTCTTC
CASSQEGTERDNEQFF
>TRBV14|once|TRBJ2-1|-
TGTGCCAGCAGCCAAGATTGGGGACTGCCGAGCTCCTACAATGAGCAGTTCTTC
CASSQDWGLPSSYNEQFF
>TRBV3-1/TRBV3-2|-|TRBJ1-1|-
TGTGCCAGCAGCCGCGGGAGGAACACTGAAGCTTTCTTT
CASSRGRNTEAFF
>TRBV18|once|TRBJ1-5|-
TGTGCCAGCTCACCAGGGGAACTCAATCAGCCCCAGCATTTT
CASSPGELNQPQHF
>TRBV2|few|TRBJ1-2|-
TGTGCCAGCAGTGTGCAGAGTCGTGGCTACACCTTC
CASSVQSRGYTF
>TRBV6-4|-|TRBJ2-2|TRBD1
TGTGCCAGCAGTGGACAGGGGGGGAACACCGGGGAGCTGTTTTTT
CASSGQGGNTGELFF
>TRBV11-3|-|TRBJ2-6|TRBD1
TGTGCCAGCAGCTCGGGACAGGGGGCGGGGGCCAACGTCCTGACTTTC
CASSSGQGAGANVLTF
>TRBV6-6|-|TRBJ2-7|TRBD2
TGTGCCAGCAGTCGGGGGGACGGCTACGAGCAGTACTTC
CASSRGDGYEQYF
>TRBV27|-|TRBJ2-3|-
TGTGCCAGCAGTTTTTACAGGGACGCAGATACGCAGTATTTT
CASSFYRDADTQYF
>TRBV28|-|TRBJ2-1|-
TGTGCCAGCAGTCCTGTCCGGTGGCGTTCCAATGAGCAGTTCTTC
CASSPVRWRSNEQFF
>TRBV2|once|TRBJ1-2|-
TGTGCCAGCTCGTGGGGCCGAGGCTACACCTTC
CASSWGRGYTF
>TRBV24-1|-|TRBJ2-1|TRBD2
TGTGCCACCAGTGATTCCGGGACTAGCGGACACCTCGATGAGCAGTTCTTC
CATSDSGTSGHLDEQFF